The rows below give T cell receptor beta chains drawn from one sample of a study of shared clonotypes between healthy human individuals. Generated by immunoSEQ multiplex PCR, the TCRdb table keeps only in-frame clones and is missing some. The sample records about 2.3 million clones, more than 80% being singletons. Sequencing input: naive CD4+ T cells from PBMCs. The receptor source for this set is a man between 18 and 35 years old in good health. Some clones in this sample may be carry-over from other donors' samples. Each CDR3 is given with its conserved first and last residue. A D gene is named only where the DNA matches it firmly. Clone size, where shown, is once, few, many, or a class for clones that have expanded.

CDR3nt,CDR3aa,d_gene,j_gene,v_gene,abundance
TGCGCCAGCAGCTCCCAACGACTAGCGGGGACCGGGGAGCTGTTTTTT,CASSSQRLAGTGELFF,TRBD2,TRBJ2-2,TRBV4-1,NA
TGTGCCAGCAGCTCCGGACAGGGCCCAGCTTTCTTT,CASSSGQGPAFF,TRBD1,TRBJ1-1,TRBV7-3,NA
TGTGCCTGGAGTCGAGAGACCCAGTACTTC,CAWSRETQYF,NA,TRBJ2-5,TRBV30,NA
TGTGCCAGCAGCTTAGTCTTGACTAGCGGCTACGAGCAGTACTTC,CASSLVLTSGYEQYF,TRBD2,TRBJ2-7,TRBV7-2,once
TGTGCCAGCTCACCGGGAAGGACAGCGCTCTATGGCTACACCTTC,CASSPGRTALYGYTF,NA,TRBJ1-2,TRBV18,NA
TGTGCCGCGGGGACTAGCGGGAGAGGTGAGCAGTTCTTC,CAAGTSGRGEQFF,TRBD2,TRBJ2-1,TRBV10-3,NA
TGCAGCGTGCATCGTTCGCCCGAAATAAATGAGCAGTTCTTC,CSVHRSPEINEQFF,NA,TRBJ2-1,TRBV29-1,NA
TGTGCCAGCAGTGACTCGGGGGTAGGCTACACCTTC,CASSDSGVGYTF,NA,TRBJ1-2,TRBV6-4,NA
TGTGCCAGCAGTACAGGGGGCAACTATGGCTACACCTTC,CASSTGGNYGYTF,TRBD1,TRBJ1-2,TRBV6-1,once
TGTGCCAGCAGGTCGGGACAGGTCCAAGCTTTCTTT,CASRSGQVQAFF,TRBD1,TRBJ1-1,TRBV7-9,NA
TGTGCCAGCTCACCTCTAGCGGGAGGGACAGATACGCAGTATTTT,CASSPLAGGTDTQYF,TRBD2,TRBJ2-3,TRBV18,NA
TGCAGCGTTGGACTAGCTTACAATGAGCAGTTCTTC,CSVGLAYNEQFF,TRBD2,TRBJ2-1,TRBV29-1,NA
TGTGCCAGCAGTTACGGACAGGGGCAAGAGACCCAGTACTTC,CASSYGQGQETQYF,TRBD1,TRBJ2-5,TRBV6-6,NA
TGTGCCAGCAGCCTGCAGGGGCGGGAGCAGTACTTC,CASSLQGREQYF,NA,TRBJ2-7,TRBV28,NA
TGTGCCAGTAGTATTCTCTTCGGGGGAAAGGGGGATGAGCAGTTCTTC,CASSILFGGKGDEQFF,NA,TRBJ2-1,TRBV19,NA
TGTGCCACCAGCATAAATTACGAGCAGTACTTC,CATSINYEQYF,NA,TRBJ2-7,TRBV15,once
TGCGCCAGCAGCTTCGTCCAAGAGACCCAGTACTTC,CASSFVQETQYF,NA,TRBJ2-5,TRBV5-1,NA
TGTGCCAGCAGCCAAATCCGGGACGGTCTCTACGAGCAGTACTTC,CASSQIRDGLYEQYF,NA,TRBJ2-7,TRBV14,NA
TGCGCCAGCAGCCGCAACGCATTGGGACAGGGGGCGGGAGGGGCCAACGTCCTGACTTTC,CASSRNALGQGAGGANVLTF,TRBD1,TRBJ2-6,TRBV4-1,NA
TGCGCCAGCAGCTTTAGACCGGGACAGGGAACCGGGGAGCTGTTTTTT,CASSFRPGQGTGELFF,TRBD1,TRBJ2-2,TRBV5-1,NA
TGTGCCAGCTCACCGGGACTAGCGGGAGCAGCAGATACGCAGTATTTT,CASSPGLAGAADTQYF,TRBD2,TRBJ2-3,TRBV18,NA
TGTGCCAGCAGCTTAGCCCGGGAAGGCGAAAAACTGTTTTTT,CASSLAREGEKLFF,NA,TRBJ1-4,TRBV13,NA
TGTGCCAGCAGTACCGTAGCGGGAGTAGGCACCGGGGAGCTGTTTTTT,CASSTVAGVGTGELFF,TRBD2,TRBJ2-2,TRBV25-1,NA
TGTGCCACGGGACGGAACTATGGCTACACCTTC,CATGRNYGYTF,NA,TRBJ1-2,TRBV19,NA
TGTGCCAGCAGACTCTATTCGGGACGCCGGAACGTAATGGAAAAACTGTTTTTT,CASRLYSGRRNVMEKLFF,NA,TRBJ1-4,TRBV27,NA
TGCGCCAGCAGCTTACGGCGGGGGACTAATGAAAAACTGTTTTTT,CASSLRRGTNEKLFF,NA,TRBJ1-4,TRBV5-1,NA
TGTGCCAGCAGCTTATCCCGAGCGAACACTGAAGCTTTCTTT,CASSLSRANTEAFF,NA,TRBJ1-1,TRBV7-9,NA
TGTGCCAGCAGTGAAACACCCGAGGGGTATGGCTACACCTTC,CASSETPEGYGYTF,NA,TRBJ1-2,TRBV25-1,NA
TGTGCCAGCAGCCTCTGGACAGGCACAGATACGCAGTATTTT,CASSLWTGTDTQYF,NA,TRBJ2-3,TRBV5-6,NA
TGTGCCAGTAGTATAGATCAACCCGGGACCGGGGAGCTGTTTTTT,CASSIDQPGTGELFF,NA,TRBJ2-2,TRBV19,NA
TGTGCCAGCAGTGGTGTGGGTTTGGGCAATCAGCCCCAGCATTTT,CASSGVGLGNQPQHF,NA,TRBJ1-5,TRBV6-1,NA
TGCGCCAGCAGCCAGGCAGGCCTAGCGGGAGCTAATGAGCAGTTCTTC,CASSQAGLAGANEQFF,TRBD2,TRBJ2-1,TRBV4-1,NA
TGTGCCAGCGGAACTCAGGGGAACACTGAAGCTTTCTTT,CASGTQGNTEAFF,NA,TRBJ1-1,TRBV7-2,NA
TGTGCCAGCAGCCAGGGGACTAGCGGAGAGCAGTTCTTC,CASSQGTSGEQFF,TRBD2,TRBJ2-1,TRBV4-2,NA
TGTGCCAGCACCCCCAGGGGGGGCAGGCGCAATCAGCCCCAGCATTTT,CASTPRGGRRNQPQHF,TRBD1,TRBJ1-5,TRBV28,NA
TGTGCCAGCTCACCAATGGTCACAGGGTCCCTCAATGAAAAACTGTTTTTT,CASSPMVTGSLNEKLFF,NA,TRBJ1-4,TRBV18,NA
TGCAGTGCTAGAGCCAGTTTCGAGCAGTTCTTC,CSARASFEQFF,NA,TRBJ2-1,TRBV20-1,NA
TGTGCCATCAGTGAGTCGATCTTCCTGGGGGAGCTGTTTTTT,CAISESIFLGELFF,NA,TRBJ2-2,TRBV10-3,NA
TGTGCCAGCAGCTTAGGAGGGCAGGGTACCTACGAGCAGTACTTC,CASSLGGQGTYEQYF,NA,TRBJ2-7,TRBV11-2,NA
TGTGCCAGCAGCCCTACAAACAGGAACACTGAAGCTTTCTTT,CASSPTNRNTEAFF,NA,TRBJ1-1,TRBV14,NA
TGTGCCAGCAGTTGGACTAGCGGGAGTATCGAGCAGTACTTC,CASSWTSGSIEQYF,TRBD2,TRBJ2-7,TRBV6-6,NA
TGTGCCAGCAGCTATGGGGAGGGTGAGCAGTTCTTC,CASSYGEGEQFF,TRBD2,TRBJ2-1,TRBV7-6,NA
TGTGCCAGCCAATTCGACAGCTACAATGAGCAGTTCTTC,CASQFDSYNEQFF,NA,TRBJ2-1,TRBV11-2,NA
TGTGCCAGCAGCCAATTAGGGGGGAACACTGAAGCTTTCTTT,CASSQLGGNTEAFF,NA,TRBJ1-1,TRBV14,NA
TGCAGCGTTGACCGGGAAACGGATACGCAGTATTTT,CSVDRETDTQYF,NA,TRBJ2-3,TRBV29-1,NA
TGTGCCAGCAGACGACACAGGGCAGACAACTATGGCTACACCTTC,CASRRHRADNYGYTF,NA,TRBJ1-2,TRBV28,NA
TGTGCCAGCAGCTTAGATCGGGGAATCGATACGCAGTATTTT,CASSLDRGIDTQYF,NA,TRBJ2-3,TRBV11-2,NA
TGTGCCAGCGCCCGATCGGGGAACACAGATACGCAGTATTTT,CASARSGNTDTQYF,NA,TRBJ2-3,TRBV18,NA
TGTGCCAGCAGCCAAGATGGTCGGATCACCGGGGAGCTGTTTTTT,CASSQDGRITGELFF,NA,TRBJ2-2,TRBV14,NA
TGTGCCAGCAGCACGGGACAGGGGGTTAATGAGCAGTTCTTC,CASSTGQGVNEQFF,TRBD1,TRBJ2-1,TRBV2,NA
TGTGCCAGTAGTAACAGGGAGGTCCACGAGCAGTACTTC,CASSNREVHEQYF,NA,TRBJ2-7,TRBV19,NA
TGTGCCAGCAGCTTAGATCCAGGTGGGAATGAGCAGTTCTTC,CASSLDPGGNEQFF,NA,TRBJ2-1,TRBV7-3,NA
TGTGCCATCTCGCCAGGGGGCCATGGCTACACCTTC,CAISPGGHGYTF,TRBD1,TRBJ1-2,TRBV10-3,NA
TGTGCCAGCTCACCGACAGGGGGCGACTATGGCTACACCTTC,CASSPTGGDYGYTF,TRBD1,TRBJ1-2,TRBV18,NA
TGCGCCAGCAGCTTGGGTGTCAGCAATCAGCCCCAGCATTTT,CASSLGVSNQPQHF,NA,TRBJ1-5,TRBV5-1,NA